The 18 T cell receptor beta chains below come from one sample, sequenced in a study of radiotherapy plus CTLA-4 blockade in lung cancer (dated by TCRdb to the late 2010s). Library preparation employed the immunoSEQ multiplex PCR assay. TCRdb mirrors the immuneACCESS table, restricted to in-frame sequences. Some clones are absent from its copies; in checked studies, under half trace to an unresolved V gene, and the reason for the others is unknown. The sample table holds 78,000 or so clones, of which around 84% were seen once. About 1% of the sample goes to the ten largest clones. This specimen was peripheral blood, taken from a patient treated with radiotherapy plus ipilimumab. All receptors come from a human donor with non-small cell lung cancer who had stable disease on radiotherapy plus ipilimumab.

The V call is TRBV28, the J call TRBJ2-7; 7 nucleotides line up with TRBD1. Trimming cost V 2 bases and J 0 bases; bases outside gene matches: 1. Germline V lookup: CDR1 MDHEN, CDR2 SYDVKM. The CDR3 covers 14 residues. The CDR3 loop reads CASSLRGPSYEQYF. DNA of the CDR3: TGTGCCAGCAGTTTAAGGGGGCCCTCCTACGAGCAGTACTTC.

The chain is built from TRBV6-6 and TRBJ2-1; possible D gene TRBD1, 5 bases. CDR1 is MNHNY, CDR2 SVGAGI, per germline (reference sequence). Trimming shortened V by 0 bases and J by 10 bases, and 10 bases separated the two germline ends. This CDR3 contains 13 residues. The CDR3 is CASSYSTRVEQFF. The CDR3 region has the DNA TGTGCCAGCAGTTACTCGACCAGGGTCGAGCAGTTCTTC.

V is TRBV12-5 and J is TRBJ2-2; D is uncertain. This CDR3 region has 15 residues. The germline V and J ends were trimmed by 7 bases and 0 bases, with 12 bases remaining between them. The germline gives CDR1 LGHNT, CDR2 FRNRAP. The CDR3, as DNA: TGTGCTAGTGCCCTGGACGGAACGAACACCGGGGAGCTGTTTTTT. Amino acid sequence: CASALDGTNTGELFF.

The table lists this clone with a few counts. V and J are TRBV28 and TRBJ1-4; no definite D call. Per germline, CDR1 MDHEN and CDR2 SYDVKM. This CDR3 spans 12 amino acids. V lost 2 bases and J lost 7, with 5 bases in between. The DNA for the CDR3 is TGTGCCAGCAGTTTACAGGCTGAAAAACTGTTTTTT. It is translated as CASSLQAEKLFF.

CDR3 coding DNA: TGTGCCTGGAGTGCAGACCCCTTCCAGGGGGCTTATGGCGAGCAGTACTTC. Its protein product is CAWSADPFQGAYGEQYF. This rearrangement joins TRBV30 to TRBJ2-7; 8 positions agree with TRBD1. The junction had 17 bases not matched to a gene; V was cut back by 1 base and J by 6 bases. Germline V CDR1 and CDR2: GTSNPN, SVGIG (reference sequence). The CDR3 totals 17 residues.

The chain has TRBV7-8 and TRBJ2-7; 15 nucleotides agree with TRBD2. Germline V gives CDR1 SGHVS, CDR2 FQNEAQ. The CDR3 spans 18 residues. V lost 6 bases, J lost 1 base, and 10 bases stayed unmatched. CDR3 coding DNA: TGTGCCAGCAGACCTCCGGGACTAGCGGGGGGTGGGTCCTACGAGCAGTACTTC. It specifies CASRPPGLAGGGSYEQYF.

The CDR3 region is CATSRQPGCRKTYGYTF. The CDR3 region has the DNA TGTGCCACCAGCCGTCAGCCAGGGTGTAGAAAGACCTATGGCTACACCTTC. V gene TRBV15 combines with J gene TRBJ1-2; D may be TRBD1 (5 bases). Trimming stripped 5 bases from V and 4 bases from J, with 23 bases between. Looked up from germline, CDR1 is LNHNV and CDR2 is YYDKDF (reference sequence). CDR3 length: 17 residues.

This chain connects TRBV9 to TRBJ1-6; D gene ambiguous. CDR3 length equals 14 residues. Germline assignment: CDR1 SGDLS and CDR2 YYNGEE. V lost 0 bases and J lost 14, with 15 bases in between. CDR3 coding DNA: TGTGCCAGCAGCGTAGCTACGGGCCTGGGCACCCTCCACTTT. Protein: CASSVATGLGTLHF. The full variable domain, with the rest looked up from reference TRBV9 and TRBJ1-6, is DSGVTQTPKHLITATGQRVTLRCSPRSGDLSVYWYQQSLDQGLQFLIQYYNGEERAKGNILERFSAQQFPDLHSELNLSSLELGDSALYFCASSVATGLGTLHFGNGTRLTVT.

The chain carries TRBV28 and TRBJ1-2; 9 bases fit TRBD1. Per germline, CDR1 MDHEN and CDR2 SYDVKM. This CDR3 is built from 15 residues. Trimming removed 6 bases from V and 6 bases from J; junction bases left unmatched: 11. CDR3 coding DNA: TGTGCCAGCAGACGCACAGGGGGCTCTGGGGATGGCTACACCTTC. Translating gives CASRRTGGSGDGYTF.

The genes are TRBV6-5 and TRBJ1-2; 9 nucleotides agree with TRBD1. Germline V gene sequence: CDR1 MNHEY, CDR2 SVGAGI. The CDR3 covers 15 residues. V lost 2 bases to trimming and J lost 6 bases; unmatched junction nucleotides: 7. CDR3 sequence reads: CASSYHLTGGHGYTF. Here the CDR3 DNA reads TGTGCCAGCAGTTACCACCTGACAGGGGGGCATGGCTACACCTTC.

The genes are TRBV9 and TRBJ2-2; the D is unclear. Trimming took 3 bases from V and 0 from J, leaving 6 bases between them. The CDR3 totals 14 residues. Per germline, CDR1 SGDLS and CDR2 YYNGEE. The CDR3 here is CASSAIPNTGELFF. The CDR3 DNA is TGTGCCAGCAGCGCCATACCGAACACCGGGGAGCTGTTTTTT. The whole variable domain, filled in from reference TRBV9 and TRBJ2-2, reads DSGVTQTPKHLITATGQRVTLRCSPRSGDLSVYWYQQSLDQGLQFLIQYYNGEERAKGNILERFSAQQFPDLHSELNLSSLELGDSALYFCASSAIPNTGELFFGEGSRLTVL.

This clone has a single count. This chain connects TRBV9 to TRBJ2-3, with TRBD2 matching 11 bases. Germline V gene data show CDR1 as SGDLS and CDR2 as YYNGEE. This CDR3 is 15 amino acids long. Trimming removed 2 bases from V and 3 bases from J; junction bases left unmatched: 2. CDR3 loop: CASSVGTSGTDTQYF. Here the CDR3 DNA reads TGTGCCAGCAGCGTTGGGACTAGCGGAACAGATACGCAGTATTTT.

The chain combines TRBV5-8 with TRBJ2-3; D not certain. Trimming left V 2 bases short and J 4 bases short, with 8 bases between. This CDR3 has 13 amino acids. Germline V lookup: CDR1 SGHTS, CDR2 YDEGEE. Here the CDR3 DNA reads TGTGCCAGCAGCTTATACAGCTCAGATACGCAGTATTTT. Its protein product is CASSLYSSDTQYF. The variable domain in full, with the rest retrieved from reference TRBV5-8 and TRBJ2-3, is EAGVTQSPTHLIKTRGQQATLRCSPISGHTSVYWYQQALGLGLQFLLWYDEGEERNRGNFPPRFSGRQFPNYSSELNVNALELEDSALYLCASSLYSSDTQYFGPGTRLTVL.

The chain employs TRBV7-3 and TRBJ2-5; 15 nucleotides agree with TRBD2. CDR3 length equals 16 residues. With 4 bases clipped from V and 5 bases from J, the junction kept 5 bases outside the gene matches. Germline-derived CDR1 and CDR2 are SGHTA and FQGTGA. The CDR3 coding sequence is TGTGCCAGCAGCTCCGGACTAGCGGGGGGGCCGGAGACCCAGTACTTC. As protein: CASSSGLAGGPETQYF.

The chain carries TRBV7-9 and TRBJ1-2, with D maybe TRBD1 (5 bases). Germline-derived CDR1 and CDR2 are SEHNR and FQNEAQ (reference sequence). Deletions cut 0 bases from V and 8 bases from J, with 16 bases between. This CDR3 is 15 amino acids long. CDR3 in DNA: TGTGCCAGCAGCTTAGCGAGTCCCGGACACGGAGGCTACACCTTC. Protein: CASSLASPGHGGYTF.

This chain joins TRBV30 and TRBJ1-4; D may be TRBD1 (5 bases). Germline values: CDR1 GTSNPN, CDR2 SVGIG (reference sequence). This CDR3 spans 16 amino acids. V was clipped by 3 bases and J by 8 bases, with 22 bases between them. The CDR3 bases are TGTGCCTGGAGCGATAAGGGGCCCCAACGGGGGGAAAAACTGTTTTTT. Its protein is CAWSDKGPQRGEKLFF.

The V and J genes are TRBV7-9 and TRBJ2-3; 9 bases line up with TRBD1. Germline assignment: CDR1 SEHNR and CDR2 FQNEAQ (reference sequence). CDR3 length: 15 residues. V shed 1 base, J shed 3 bases, and the junction held 2 bases outside the gene matches. CDR3 in amino acids: CASSLGTGVTDTQYF. The CDR3 DNA reads TGTGCCAGCAGCTTAGGGACAGGGGTTACAGATACGCAGTATTTT.

The chain uses TRBV11-3 and TRBJ2-1; 9 bases line up with TRBD2. With V trimmed by 4 bases and J by 4 bases, 8 bases remained unmatched. From germline, CDR1 is SGHNT and CDR2 YENEEA. CDR3 length equals 16 residues. CDR3 in amino acids: CASSWSQTSGYNEQFF. Here the CDR3 DNA reads TGTGCCAGCAGCTGGAGCCAAACTAGCGGGTACAATGAGCAGTTCTTC.